This T cell receptor (beta chain) is from a study of regulatory T cells in long-lasting Graves disease. In the study overall: The definition of persistent Graves' disease was over 5 years of antithyroid drugs with positive TSH receptor antibodies.

According to the study, TCR beta libraries were built with iRepertoire HTBI primers and CDR3-region Arm-PCR. Each CDR3 protein gets one entry after TCRdb re-called the multiplex PCR reads with MiXCR. This repertoire shows roughly 400,000 distinct CDR3 sequences, roughly a fifth found once; its top ten account for roughly an eighth. Time point meaning: persistent/refractory GD, antithyroid drugs over 5 years with positive TRAb. The TCR library used RNA extracted from PBMCs. This clonotype was picked up many times. This sample comprised peripheral blood mononuclear cells (PBMCs), obtained when the disease was refractory, from a patient treated with antithyroid drugs. The TCR originated in a female donor with Graves disease.

CDR3 sequence: CASSERGGLAKNIQYF. DNA of the CDR3: TGTGCCAGCAGTGAAAGGGGTGGTTTAGCCAAAAACATTCAGTACTTC. The chain carries TRBV2 and TRBJ2-4, with D perhaps TRBD1 (5 bases). The CDR3 runs 16 residues. With 2 bases removed from V and 0 bases from J, the gap between germline ends came to 11 bases. Germline CDR1 is SNHLY and CDR2 is FYNNEI.